This T cell receptor beta chain was recorded in a study of CD8 T cells in cerebrospinal fluid in Alzheimer's disease (TCRdb year 2020). In terms of the full investigation: The study used two single-cell methods, plate-based nested PCR sequencing and droplet-based sequencing, to evaluate clonal expansion of CSF T cells. This study tested whether clonally expanded T cells could be found in cerebrospinal fluid from healthy elderly individuals and from patients with neurodegenerative disease. The CSF gene-expression analysis, which included patients with Parkinson's disease, covered a total of about 25 samples. In the droplet-based CSF analysis comparing patients with controls, 10 or so healthy controls (almost 11,000 cells) and 10 or so patients with MCI or Alzheimer's disease (roughly 10,000 cells) were included. Overall results and qualifications from the work: The overall clonality comparison included only samples with detectable clones (roughly eleven healthy, 5 MCI, 5 AD, 6 PD). The largest CSF clone made up a higher percentage of TCRs in patients with MCI or Alzheimer's disease than in controls. In pooled data, a highly expanded clone (at least 3% of TCRs) occurred in 1 of 10 healthy subjects versus 4 of 6 Alzheimer's patients. The EBV-specific clones were neither the most highly expanded clones nor enriched among patients. It was cautioned by the authors that a causal link between EBV and Alzheimer's disease is not established by the detection of EBV-specific TCRs in CSF.

None of the participants had acute infectious disease, and every participant was in good physical condition. For droplet-based sequencing, live CSF cells were sorted using a live/dead marker. To pellet immune cells, CSF obtained by lumbar puncture was centrifuged at 300g. Each CSF sample was examined for red blood cells, and any sample with blood contamination was excluded. CSF cells were cryopreserved by placing the cells in freezing medium, freezing the cells overnight at -80 degrees C, and then storing the cells in liquid nitrogen. Before analysis, CSF samples were kept in storage for less than six months. The CDR3 sequence holds 14 residues, the cysteine and phenylalanine included. No nucleotide data were recorded. CDR1 and CDR2 are read off the germline V gene as MDHEN and SYDVKM. This clonotype is large (0.1 to 1%), judged from its frequency; no count is recorded. Its antigen is not yet known.

The library relied on 10x single-cell sequencing. CSF cells were profiled with 10X Genomics single-cell V(D)J and 5' gene-expression libraries. CSF single-cell TCR libraries were sequenced on an Illumina NextSeq550. From the authors' description of their analysis: After V(D)J reads were mapped to the vdj-GRCh38 alts ensemble 2.0.0 reference, the Cell Ranger vdj pipeline was used to analyse the reads. Clonotypes were defined as cell barcodes sharing the same set of productive CDR3 nucleotide sequences. To link clonality with transcriptional profiles, clonotype information was added to the Seurat v3.0 gene-expression metadata. Any CSF cell with more than 1,800 genes, more than 7,500 UMIs or more than 10% mitochondrial reads was removed. To find TCRs with known antigen specificity, CDR3-beta sequences were matched against VDJdb. Network analysis of clone sharing used the R package qgraph and included only TCRs with complete alpha and beta chains. After the reads were reprocessed by TCRdb, one entry was made per CDR3 protein sequence, with no DNA. The authors' filters were not applied to this entry. The table for this sample records approximately 1,100 distinct CDR3 sequences. 9.6% of the sample goes to the ten largest clones.

In this chain, TRBV28 is recombined with TRBJ2-7. This TCR was recovered from a human donor in good health. The source material was cerebrospinal fluid. The CDR3 region has the sequence CASSLGGTAHEQYF.